This record concerns one T cell receptor beta chain sequence. What it binds is unknown. This sample was taken from a study of monozygotic twins with inflammatory bowel disease. Whole-study results and caveats: Using the inverse Simpson index, IBD patients had lower TCRbeta diversity than healthy co-twins.

Per germline, CDR1 ENHRY and CDR2 SYGVKD. This CDR3 is built from 13 residues. TCRdb reprocessed the 5' RACE reads and stores each CDR3 protein as one record, lacking DNA. Recorded for this sample: approximately 390,000 distinct CDR3 sequences. The sequence was obtained from a human donor with ulcerative colitis or Crohn's disease, or a healthy co-twin of an affected twin (not recorded which). The gene calls are TRBV10-3 and TRBJ2-1; TCRdb proposes TRBD1, but this gene call is untestable without DNA. Sequencing was performed on blood. The CDR3 region is CATFSQGATEQFF.